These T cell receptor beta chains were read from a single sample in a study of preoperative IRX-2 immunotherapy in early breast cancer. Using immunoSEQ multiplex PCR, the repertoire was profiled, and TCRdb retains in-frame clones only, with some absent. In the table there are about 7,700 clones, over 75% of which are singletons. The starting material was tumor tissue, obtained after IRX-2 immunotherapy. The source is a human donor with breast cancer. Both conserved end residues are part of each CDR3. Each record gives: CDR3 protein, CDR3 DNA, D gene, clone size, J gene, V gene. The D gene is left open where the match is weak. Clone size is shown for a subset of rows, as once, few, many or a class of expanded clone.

CDR3: CASSPGGGYRYGAFF; DNA: TGTGCCAGCAGCCCCGGCGGGGGTTACAGGTATGGAGCTTTCTTT; D: -; size: -; J: TRBJ1-1; V: TRBV6-8
CDR3: CASSSGTPALGQYF; DNA: TGCGCCAGCAGCTCCGGGACCCCCGCCCTAGGGCAGTACTTC; D: -; size: -; J: TRBJ2-7; V: TRBV5-1
CDR3: CATSEQVTDTQYF; DNA: TGTGCCACCAGTGAGCAGGTCACAGATACGCAGTATTTT; D: -; size: -; J: TRBJ2-3; V: TRBV22-1
CDR3: CASSQDWGHSNQPQHF; DNA: TGCGCCAGCAGCCAAGATTGGGGGCATAGCAATCAGCCCCAGCATTTT; D: -; size: -; J: TRBJ1-5; V: TRBV23-1
CDR3: CASSLALGVSIGYTF; DNA: TGCGCCAGCAGCTTGGCCCTAGGGGTGTCGATTGGCTACACCTTC; D: -; size: once; J: TRBJ1-2; V: TRBV5-1
CDR3: CASRSATMNTEAFF; DNA: TGTGCCAGCAGGTCCGCTACTATGAACACTGAAGCTTTCTTT; D: -; size: -; J: TRBJ1-1; V: TRBV25-1
CDR3: CASSPTRGNEQFF; DNA: TGTGCCAGCTCACCGACTAGGGGTAATGAGCAGTTCTTC; D: -; size: -; J: TRBJ2-1; V: TRBV18
CDR3: CASSHSGTSNQETQYF; DNA: TGTGCCAGCTCACACTCCGGGACTAGCAACCAAGAGACCCAGTACTTC; D: TRBD2; size: -; J: TRBJ2-5; V: TRBV18
CDR3: CASSPTGVTEAFF; DNA: TGTGCCAGTAGTCCTACAGGGGTCACTGAAGCTTTCTTT; D: TRBD1; size: -; J: TRBJ1-1; V: TRBV19
CDR3: CASSYQTGAYEQYF; DNA: TGTGCCAGCAGTTACCAGACAGGGGCCTACGAGCAGTACTTC; D: TRBD1; size: -; J: TRBJ2-7; V: TRBV6-8
CDR3: CASSADLYEQYF; DNA: TGTGCCAGCAGTGCGGACCTATACGAGCAGTACTTC; D: -; size: -; J: TRBJ2-7; V: TRBV28
CDR3: CASSVGQDTGELFF; DNA: TGTGCCAGCAGCGTGGGACAAGACACCGGGGAGCTGTTTTTT; D: -; size: -; J: TRBJ2-2; V: TRBV7-6
CDR3: CASSLAVRTPNEKLFF; DNA: TGTGCCAGCAGCTTGGCCGTCCGTACACCCAATGAAAAACTGTTTTTT; D: -; size: once; J: TRBJ1-4; V: TRBV7-4
CDR3: CASSSRLYTEAFF; DNA: TGTGCCAGCAGTTCACGACTGTACACTGAAGCTTTCTTT; D: -; size: -; J: TRBJ1-1; V: TRBV6-8
CDR3: CASTSNGILGEKLFF; DNA: TGTGCCAGCACCTCCAACGGGATTCTTGGGGAAAAACTGTTTTTT; D: -; size: -; J: TRBJ1-4; V: TRBV12-5
CDR3: CASSLGTGSFKLFF; DNA: TGTGCCAGCAGCTTAGGGACAGGAAGCTTTAAACTGTTTTTT; D: TRBD1; size: few; J: TRBJ1-4; V: TRBV11-3
CDR3: CSAQGSNQPQHF; DNA: TGCAGCGCACAGGGAAGCAATCAGCCCCAGCATTTT; D: -; size: -; J: TRBJ1-5; V: TRBV29-1
CDR3: CASSFQTGVSQHF; DNA: TGTGCCAGCAGCTTCCAAACGGGGGTGTCCCAGCATTTT; D: -; size: -; J: TRBJ1-5; V: TRBV7-1
CDR3: CASSPTSYNEQFF; DNA: TGTGCCAGCTCACCAACAAGTTACAATGAGCAGTTCTTC; D: -; size: -; J: TRBJ2-1; V: TRBV18
CDR3: CASSRASSGNTIYF; DNA: TGTGCCAGTTCCAGGGCAAGCTCTGGAAACACCATATATTTT; D: -; size: -; J: TRBJ1-3; V: TRBV12-2